This T cell receptor (beta chain) stems from a study of Ad26.COV2.S vaccination and SARS-CoV-2 variants (dated by TCRdb to 2020 to 2023). Regarding the study in general: Vaccine-arm donors came from COV1001, a multicentre, randomized, double-blind, placebo-controlled phase I-IIa trial of Ad26.COV2.S in healthy adults. Ad26.COV2.S was administered intramuscularly at 5 x 10^10 or 1 x 10^11 viral particles, either as a single shot or as two shots given 56 days apart. TCRbeta repertoire sequencing served as the tool for gauging how specific and how broad the SARS-CoV-2-reactive T cell receptors were following Ad26.COV2.S vaccination. A total of 32 samples were included in the TCR-sequenced set, comprising 19 Ad26.COV2.S vaccine recipients, 5 placebo recipients and 8 SARS-CoV-2 convalescent individuals. Trial participants were randomized into five groups of five, in which low-dose or high-dose Ad26.COV2.S was given once or twice, or placebo was given on both occasions. Investigators did not know the trial group allocation while performing experiments and assessing outcomes.

The germline V gene supplies CDR1 MDHEN and CDR2 SYDVKM. The junction carries 12 bases between V and J, which are trimmed by 7 bases and 9 bases respectively. Taken from cysteine to phenylalanine, the CDR3 has 11 residues. CDR3 DNA is the only sequence kept; it has 33 bases, read in frame from the first base. The immunoSEQ Assay was the method used to sequence TCRbeta CDR3 regions. After extraction, genomic DNA underwent amplification by bias-controlled multiplex PCR, followed by high-throughput sequencing. On the study's bioinformatics: To quantify the absolute abundance of every unique TCRbeta CDR3 region, sequences were collapsed and filtered. T cell fraction was estimated by normalizing TCRbeta template counts to usable DNA, with usable DNA measured through amplification of reference genes found in all nucleated cells. Repertoire TCRs were annotated as SARS-CoV-2-specific when V gene, CDR3 amino acid sequence and J gene were exactly matched to a known reactive TCR set. The reference SARS-CoV-2 TCR set was derived from MIRA and filtered for enrichment in COVID-19-positive ImmuneCODE repertoires, a step that removed public or cross-reactive TCRs. Drawing on the MIRA antigens, annotated TCRs were analysed further at the level of specific ORF or position within ORF. Depth was the summed frequency of annotated unique rearrangements, while breadth was defined as annotated unique rearrangements over total unique productive rearrangements. Group comparisons of TCR breadth used two-sided Wilcoxon rank-sum tests. The immuneACCESS repertoire file appears here via TCRdb, limited to in-frame rearrangements. These files lack a portion of the clones; in checked studies, under half of the deficit traces to unresolved V genes, and the cause of the others is not known. The V and J calls and clone size were taken over from that table, and D and trimming were inferred from the DNA. In this sample the table shows nearly 400,000 clones, about 88% of which occur a single time. The ten most abundant clones make up over 1.5% of the sample.

The treatment or condition label of this sample denotes: some 19 received Ad26.COV2.S at low or high dose, single or two shots; several received placebo; per-sample allocation not given. Repertoires of vaccine and placebo recipients were sequenced from samples collected on day 63 after the first injection. Between 29 July and 7 August 2020, Cohort 1b enrolled 25 adults aged 18-55 years at one site in Boston, USA. Ad26.COV2.S was a replication-incompetent adenovirus type 26 vector expressing a prefusion-stabilized SARS-CoV-2 spike protein from the original Wuhan strain. General findings and caveats noted by the study authors: The authors noted that the TCR breadth and depth analyses may have underestimated total T cell responses. Higher spike-specific TCR breadth was observed in Ad26.COV2.S recipients than in placebo recipients (P = 0.0014). Non-spike TCR breadth was comparable between vaccine and placebo recipients, consistent with the vaccine containing only spike. Comparing responses between vaccine doses or regimens was not something the study was powered to do. After vaccination, substantial breadth of spike-specific CD8+ and CD4+ T cell responses was reported.

This clone was picked up one time. No antigen is known for it. No much larger clone is present one base from it, and per-base qualities are unavailable. The sequence derives from a person between 18 and 59 years old who received the Ad26.COV2.S COVID-19 vaccine or a placebo. Here the chain combines TRBV28 and TRBJ1-1; there is no confident call for the D gene. This specimen consisted of peripheral blood, obtained in a trial of Ad26.COV2.S vaccine versus placebo. The nucleotide sequence reads TGTGCCAGCAAGGAGGGCAGGAAAGCTTTCTTT. The resulting protein is CASKEGRKAFF. Reference TRBV28 and TRBJ1-1 proteins supply the regions before and after the CDR3; the full variable domain is: DVKVTQSSRYLVKRTGEKVFLECVQDMDHENMFWYRQDPGLGLRLIYFSYDVKMKEKGDIPEGYSVSREKKERFSLILESASTNQTSMYLCASKEGRKAFFGQGTRLTVV.